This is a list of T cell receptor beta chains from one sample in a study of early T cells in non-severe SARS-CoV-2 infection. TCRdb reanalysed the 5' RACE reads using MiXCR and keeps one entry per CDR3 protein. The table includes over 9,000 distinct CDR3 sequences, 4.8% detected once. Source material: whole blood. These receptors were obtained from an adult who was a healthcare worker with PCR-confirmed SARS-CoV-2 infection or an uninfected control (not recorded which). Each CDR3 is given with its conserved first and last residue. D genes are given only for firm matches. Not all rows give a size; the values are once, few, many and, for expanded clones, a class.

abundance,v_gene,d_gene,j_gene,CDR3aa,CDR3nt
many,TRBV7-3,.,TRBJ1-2,CASSLSSSGGYTF,TGTGCCAGCAGCTTAAGCAGCTCAGGGGGCTACACCTTC
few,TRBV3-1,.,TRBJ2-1,CASSQDLYEQFF,TGTGCCAGCAGCCAAGACCTGTATGAGCAGTTCTTC
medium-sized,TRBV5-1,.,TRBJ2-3,CASSPLPPGDTQYF,TGCGCCAGCAGCCCCCTCCCGCCTGGAGATACGCAGTATTTT
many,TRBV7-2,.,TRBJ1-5,CASSLDAGGNQPQHF,TGTGCCAGCAGCTTAGATGCCGGAGGTAATCAGCCCCAGCATTTT
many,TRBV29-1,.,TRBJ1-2,CSGGPPKGGYTF,TGCAGCGGAGGACCTCCCAAGGGGGGCTACACCTTC
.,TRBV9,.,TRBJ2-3,CASSVGAFGTDTQYF,TGTGCCAGCAGCGTGGGGGCGTTTGGCACAGATACGCAGTATTTT
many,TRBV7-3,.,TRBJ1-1,CASSYLGNTEAFF,TGTGCCAGCAGCTACCTGGGGAACACTGAAGCTTTCTTT
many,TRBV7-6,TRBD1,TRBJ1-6,CASSFAPDRGSSYNSPLHF,TGTGCCAGCAGCTTCGCCCCAGACAGGGGCAGCTCCTATAATTCACCCCTCCACTTT
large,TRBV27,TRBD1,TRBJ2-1,CASSTYRGFEQFF,TGTGCCAGCAGTACCTACAGGGGTTTTGAGCAGTTCTTC
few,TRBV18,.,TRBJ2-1,CASSQLVSEQFF,TGTGCCAGCTCACAACTAGTCAGCGAGCAGTTCTTC
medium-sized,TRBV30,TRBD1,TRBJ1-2,CAWSQGENYGYTF,TGTGCCTGGAGCCAGGGGGAGAACTATGGCTACACCTTC
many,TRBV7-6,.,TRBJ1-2,CASSFQGYGYTF,TGTGCCAGCAGCTTCCAGGGCTATGGCTACACCTTC
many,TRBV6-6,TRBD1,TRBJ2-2,CASGSQGASGTGELFF,TGTGCCAGCGGGTCACAGGGGGCAAGTGGGACCGGGGAGCTGTTTTTT
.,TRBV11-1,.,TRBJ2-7,CASSSGGPYEQYF,TGTGCCAGCAGCTCTGGGGGGCCGTACGAGCAGTACTTC
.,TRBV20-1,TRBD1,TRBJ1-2,CSADGTGGFYGYTF,TGCAGTGCTGATGGGACAGGGGGCTTCTATGGCTACACCTTC
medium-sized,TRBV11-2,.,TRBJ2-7,CASSLENRHNEQYF,TGTGCCAGCAGCTTAGAGAACCGACATAACGAGCAGTACTTC
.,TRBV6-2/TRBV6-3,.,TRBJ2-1,CASRNDGGSNEQFF,TGTGCCAGCAGAAACGATGGGGGATCCAATGAGCAGTTCTTC
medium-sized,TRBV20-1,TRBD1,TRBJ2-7,CSARETQGTYEQYF,TGCAGTGCTAGAGAAACACAGGGGACCTACGAGCAGTACTTC
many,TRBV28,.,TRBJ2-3,CASSPRTGGTQYF,TGTGCCAGCAGTCCCCGGACCGGGGGTACGCAGTATTTT
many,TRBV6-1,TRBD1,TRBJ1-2,CASSEAGGGAGYGYTF,TGTGCCAGCAGTGAAGCGGGAGGGGGCGCTGGCTATGGCTACACCTTC
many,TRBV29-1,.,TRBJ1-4,CSVESGTREKLFF,TGCAGCGTTGAAAGCGGCACCCGTGAAAAACTGTTTTTT
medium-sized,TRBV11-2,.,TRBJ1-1,CASSGGANTEAFF,TGTGCCAGCAGTGGGGGAGCGAACACTGAAGCTTTCTTT
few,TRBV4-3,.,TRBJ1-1,CASSQVVRAEAFF,TGCGCCAGCAGCCAAGTTGTTAGAGCTGAAGCTTTCTTT
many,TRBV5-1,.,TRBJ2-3,CASSPGQRGDTQYF,TGCGCCAGCAGCCCGGGACAGCGGGGAGATACGCAGTATTTT
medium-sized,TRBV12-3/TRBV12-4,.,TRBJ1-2,CASSSGRARGYTF,TGTGCCAGCAGTTCAGGGAGGGCCAGGGGCTACACCTTC
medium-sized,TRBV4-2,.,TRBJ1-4,CASSQEPRGSNPTNEKLFF,TGTGCCAGCAGCCAAGAACCTCGAGGGTCGAATCCAACTAATGAAAAACTGTTTTTT
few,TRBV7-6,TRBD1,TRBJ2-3,CASSLGTGADTQYF,TGTGCCAGCAGCTTAGGAACAGGGGCAGATACGCAGTATTTT
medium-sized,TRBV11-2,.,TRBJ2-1,CASSLDPRREQFF,TGTGCCAGCAGCTTAGACCCACGTCGTGAGCAGTTCTTC